This T cell receptor (beta chain) was found in a study of OX40 agonist ivuxolimab in advanced cancers. Study background: Patients received the agonistic anti-OX40 (CD134) antibody ivuxolimab. Prior checkpoint blockade (anti-PD-1, anti-PD-L1 or anti-CTLA-4) was permitted; around 40% had it. General study findings and limits: Clonal expansion was seen in CD4+ and CD8+ blood T cells by week 6 at 0.1 to 3.0 mg/kg. In CD8+ T cells, expanded clones were on average more numerous than in CD4+.

The table came from immunoSEQ multiplex PCR; TCRdb's copy has only in-frame clones and leaves some out. This repertoire shows some 98,000 clones, approximately 80% found once; its top ten account for roughly 1.5%. A word on this clone: What it binds is not known. At the DNA level, this CDR3 is encoded by other sequences in the same sample as well.

The CDR3 contains 12 residues. Germline CDR1 SGDLS, CDR2 YYNGEE. V was cut by 3 bases and J by 4 bases, with 6 bases left in between. The clonotype comes from an adult with an advanced solid tumor such as melanoma, head and neck, liver or kidney cancer. Sequenced material: CD4+ or CD8+ T cells sorted from blood, taken in a trial of the OX40 agonist ivuxolimab. This rearrangement joins TRBV9 to TRBJ2-3; D might be TRBD2 (5 bases). CDR3 in DNA: TGTGCCAGCAGCGGAGGGTCAGATACGCAGTATTTT. As protein: CASSGGSDTQYF.